This T cell receptor beta chain stems from a study of CD8+CD57+ T cells in acquired aplastic anemia (dated by TCRdb to the late 2010s). With respect to the entire study: A mean of approximately 3 ug of DNA, ranging from roughly 0.2 to 27.4 ug, was extracted from sorted CD4+ and CD8+ cells. CD8+CD57+ expansion was defined as frequency above the mean frequency observed in healthy subjects. The paper as a whole reports these results and caveats: Roughly 31 CD8+ CDR3 sequences were shared between patients and controls but appeared highly expressed in patients and within their immunodominant clones. CD8+ Simpson's diversity did not differ significantly between patients and healthy controls (P=0.060).

For this chain, trimming is 5 bases at the V end and 0 bases at the J end, and the number of junction bases without a gene match is 5. CDR1 DFQATT and CDR2 SNEGSKA are derived from the germline V gene (reference sequence). CDR3 length: 14 amino acids, cysteine to phenylalanine. Only the CDR3 DNA stays, 42 bases, in frame from base 1. Patients chosen for sequencing had shown expansion of CD8+CD57+ cells by flow cytometry. Severe acquired aplastic anemia was diagnosed in all patients according to International Study of Aplastic Anemia and Agranulocytosis and Camitta criteria. Patients had received no therapy at the time of blood sampling. In this study, sorted CD4+ and CD8+ T cells from the blood of healthy subjects and of severe aplastic anemia patients had their TCR repertoires deep-sequenced. Patients were enrolled under clinicaltrials.gov protocols 00001620, 01623167, 00001397, 00071045, 00081523 and 00961064 in the USA. Ficoll-Paque density gradient centrifugation was used to isolate peripheral blood mononuclear cells. Before DNA was extracted, CD4+ and CD8+ T cells were sorted using either FACS or magnetic beads.

Profiling of TCR beta VDJ combinations and CDR3 sequences used genomic DNA as the template. TCR repertoire sequencing was run on an Illumina HiSeq 2000. Per the authors' processing: Repertoire assessment relied on Simpson's diversity index, CDR3 size and DJ length profiles, and TRBV/TRBJ rearrangement plots. The immunodominant clone was defined as the most abundant DNA sequence in deep sequencing data. CDR3 amino acid sequences were checked for sharing between subjects and were compared against published repertoires and the VDJdb database. Starting from the raw public reads, TCRdb applied fastp trimming at Q25, assembled clones with MiXCR and retained in-frame beta chains. Identical CDR3 protein sequences are pooled into one entry, listed with their most common genes and DNA. What appears here as the V and J calls and clone size reflects TCRdb's work, not the paper's. The sample table shows 150,000 to 200,000 distinct CDR3 sequences, and 71% are seen once. The ten largest account for about 50% of the sample.

Points on this clonotype: Its antigen remains undetermined. No much larger clone exists at a distance of one base, and base qualities are not known.

The TCR sequence derives from a human donor with aplastic anemia. The sequenced sample consisted of sorted CD4+, CD8+, or CD8+CD57+ T cells (not recorded which) from PBMCs. The V gene is TRBV20-1 and the J gene is TRBJ1-1, and TRBD1 matches 8 of the central bases. CDR3 region: CSAYRGSVNTEAFF. The DNA is as follows: TGCAGTGCTTACAGGGGGTCGGTGAACACTGAAGCTTTCTTT.